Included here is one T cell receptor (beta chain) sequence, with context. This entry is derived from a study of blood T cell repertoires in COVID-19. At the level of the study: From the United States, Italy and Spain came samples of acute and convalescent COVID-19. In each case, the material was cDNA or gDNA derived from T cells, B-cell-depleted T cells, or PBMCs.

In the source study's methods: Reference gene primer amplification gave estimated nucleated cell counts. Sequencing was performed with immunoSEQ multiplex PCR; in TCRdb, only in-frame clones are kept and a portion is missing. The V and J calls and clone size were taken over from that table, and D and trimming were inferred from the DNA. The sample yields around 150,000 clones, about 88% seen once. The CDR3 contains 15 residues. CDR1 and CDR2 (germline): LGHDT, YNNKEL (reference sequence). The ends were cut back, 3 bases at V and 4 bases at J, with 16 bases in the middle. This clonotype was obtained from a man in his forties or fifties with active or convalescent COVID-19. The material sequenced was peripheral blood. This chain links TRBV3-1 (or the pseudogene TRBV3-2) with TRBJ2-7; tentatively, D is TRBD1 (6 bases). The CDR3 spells CASSHFNRVPYEQYF. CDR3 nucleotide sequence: TGTGCCAGCAGCCATTTTAACAGGGTACCTTACGAGCAGTACTTC.